This T cell receptor (beta chain) was obtained from a study of blood T cell repertoires in COVID-19. Under the authors' procedure: Estimation of nucleated cell counts relied on the amplification of reference gene primers. The protocol was immunoSEQ multiplex PCR, while the TCRdb copy is restricted to in-frame clones and leaves out a portion. V and J calls and clone size follow that table, whereas D and trimming were derived from the DNA. The repertoire consists of roughly 200,000 clones, with about 85% occurring once and the leading ten covering roughly 18%. The V end lost 0 bases, the J end lost 4 bases, and 12 bases lay between the germline ends. The CDR3 is 16 residues long. CDR1 is MGHRA, CDR2 YSYEKL, per germline. Seattle's cohort entered during active infection and was followed longitudinally.

This receptor was obtained from a person aged 65-85 years with COVID-19, enrolled during active disease. The chain joins TRBV4-1 to TRBJ2-2; D might be TRBD2 (6 bases). The sample comprised peripheral blood. CDR3 coding DNA: TGCGCCAGCAGCCAAGAGGCCGGGGGAGTCACCGGGGAGCTGTTTTTT. Protein: CASSQEAGGVTGELFF.